This is a list of T cell receptor beta chains from one sample in a study of Graves' ophthalmopathy and Graves' hyperthyroidism. One entry per CDR3 protein results from TCRdb running MiXCR on the multiplex PCR reads. The sample shows about 370,000 distinct CDR3 sequences, approximately 16% of them seen only once. Sequencing input: peripheral blood. These receptors were obtained from a young woman with Graves' ophthalmopathy. CDR3s include the opening cysteine and the closing phenylalanine or tryptophan. Fields, in order: V gene, CDR3 protein.

V gene: TRBV6-1; CDR3 protein: CASSLGGVSAEAFF
V gene: TRBV11-2; CDR3 protein: CASSSLRGPGQGEQYF
V gene: TRBV5-1; CDR3 protein: CASSPVGSGEQYF
V gene: TRBV7-8; CDR3 protein: CASSPRVYYGYTF
V gene: TRBV29-1; CDR3 protein: CSVVGSQDGSYEQYF
V gene: TRBV29-1; CDR3 protein: CSVERENTEAFF
V gene: TRBV9; CDR3 protein: CASSETSSTYEQYF
V gene: TRBV6-2/TRBV6-3; CDR3 protein: CASRITLMNTEAFF
V gene: TRBV28; CDR3 protein: CASSSPSDRGLETQYF
V gene: TRBV11-2; CDR3 protein: CASGHHLTSGKPHEQYF
V gene: TRBV5-6; CDR3 protein: CVSSLKNRNTEAFF
V gene: TRBV28; CDR3 protein: CASKGLAAPEQYF
V gene: TRBV6-1; CDR3 protein: CASSDDRGLNEQYF
V gene: TRBV9; CDR3 protein: CASSETSSGTGELFF
V gene: TRBV28; CDR3 protein: CASSEGGGQPQHF
V gene: TRBV18; CDR3 protein: CASSPGLGSQPQHF
V gene: TRBV6-5; CDR3 protein: CASSYNAGRDIGTQYF
V gene: TRBV5-6; CDR3 protein: CASSLTGARNTEAFF
V gene: TRBV28; CDR3 protein: CASHAGSYEQYF
V gene: TRBV20-1; CDR3 protein: CSARRETQYF
V gene: TRBV6-1; CDR3 protein: CANGTPNYGYTF
V gene: TRBV29-1; CDR3 protein: CSVRTSENTGELFF
V gene: TRBV4-3; CDR3 protein: CASSQARDSFSGNTIYF
V gene: TRBV15; CDR3 protein: CATSTGTLLVQHF
V gene: TRBV14; CDR3 protein: CASSQARRLVETQYF
V gene: TRBV9; CDR3 protein: CASSATGRANYGYTF
V gene: TRBV11-2; CDR3 protein: CASSLGGGGSFQETQYF
V gene: TRBV7-3; CDR3 protein: CASSPFGQGYEQYF
V gene: TRBV7-2; CDR3 protein: CASSFQAGIQETQYF
V gene: TRBV20-1; CDR3 protein: CSAPPAGVSQPQHF
V gene: TRBV15; CDR3 protein: CATSRAQGGDEQYF
V gene: TRBV6-5; CDR3 protein: CASSRRGSYQPQHF
V gene: TRBV4-2; CDR3 protein: CASSTGRETQYF
V gene: TRBV7-6; CDR3 protein: CASSLGGGVSEPQHF
V gene: TRBV4-3; CDR3 protein: CASSQGWAKGLEQFF
V gene: TRBV20-1; CDR3 protein: CSARDLLTSGRTGGYEQYF
V gene: TRBV6-1; CDR3 protein: CASSTGVGFTTQTQYF
V gene: TRBV6-5; CDR3 protein: CASSYSGQTTGELFF
V gene: TRBV6-5; CDR3 protein: CASSYSGQGAAYEQYF
V gene: TRBV6-1; CDR3 protein: CASRAAGPRANYGYTF
V gene: TRBV25-1; CDR3 protein: CASSDGHYRCSYEQYF
V gene: TRBV7-9; CDR3 protein: CASSLGWATGELFF
V gene: TRBV20-1; CDR3 protein: CSAPSPTGENTEAFF
V gene: TRBV24-1; CDR3 protein: CATSDFYRANEQFF
V gene: TRBV28; CDR3 protein: CASMYSKVPEAFF
V gene: TRBV12-3/TRBV12-4; CDR3 protein: CASSFPGTGFTDTQYF
V gene: TRBV13; CDR3 protein: CASSLPHEDPNYGYTF
V gene: TRBV24-1; CDR3 protein: CATSEGGQDNQPQHF
V gene: TRBV15; CDR3 protein: CATSRDELAQYF
V gene: TRBV6-2/TRBV6-3; CDR3 protein: CASSFRQGFYEQYF
V gene: TRBV10-3; CDR3 protein: CAITNRGLLSGNTIYF
V gene: TRBV3-1; CDR3 protein: CASSQGGFRVRETQYF
V gene: TRBV6-2/TRBV6-3; CDR3 protein: CASSQGLGTGATDEQYF
V gene: TRBV28; CDR3 protein: CASSLTLGALTGELFF
V gene: TRBV6-1; CDR3 protein: CASSEFLGRFSQETQYF
V gene: TRBV28; CDR3 protein: CASRTRTGSYEQYF
V gene: TRBV4-2; CDR3 protein: CASSQDPGQGASEAFF
V gene: TRBV30; CDR3 protein: CAWSVTLTNTGELFF
V gene: TRBV6-2/TRBV6-3; CDR3 protein: CASSYPGLIYEQYF